This T cell receptor beta chain was profiled in a study of blood T cell repertoires in COVID-19. On the study more broadly: The origin of the acute and convalescent COVID-19 samples was the United States, Italy and Spain. PBMCs, B-cell-depleted T cells, or T cells provided the cDNA or gDNA that made up the material.

The CDR3 contains 17 residues. Looked up from germline, CDR1 is GTSNPN and CDR2 is SVGIG (reference sequence). Trimming cost V 0 bases and J 4 bases, with 18 bases left between them. Original analysis: Amplifying reference gene primers gave estimates of nucleated cell counts. Data came from immunoSEQ multiplex PCR; TCRdb stores just in-frame clones and leaves some out. The DNA was the basis for D and trimming; V, J and clone size are from that table. The sample includes about 120,000 clones, just over 85% of them seen just once. The rearrangement joins TRBV30 to TRBJ2-2, with TRBD1 as a possible D gene (6 bases). This clonotype was obtained from a woman aged 45-59 years with active or convalescent COVID-19. Sample: peripheral blood. As DNA, the CDR3 is TGTGCCTGGAGTGTCGTCTCGTACAGGGCCTCCACCGGGGAGCTGTTTTTT. The encoded protein is CAWSVVSYRASTGELFF.